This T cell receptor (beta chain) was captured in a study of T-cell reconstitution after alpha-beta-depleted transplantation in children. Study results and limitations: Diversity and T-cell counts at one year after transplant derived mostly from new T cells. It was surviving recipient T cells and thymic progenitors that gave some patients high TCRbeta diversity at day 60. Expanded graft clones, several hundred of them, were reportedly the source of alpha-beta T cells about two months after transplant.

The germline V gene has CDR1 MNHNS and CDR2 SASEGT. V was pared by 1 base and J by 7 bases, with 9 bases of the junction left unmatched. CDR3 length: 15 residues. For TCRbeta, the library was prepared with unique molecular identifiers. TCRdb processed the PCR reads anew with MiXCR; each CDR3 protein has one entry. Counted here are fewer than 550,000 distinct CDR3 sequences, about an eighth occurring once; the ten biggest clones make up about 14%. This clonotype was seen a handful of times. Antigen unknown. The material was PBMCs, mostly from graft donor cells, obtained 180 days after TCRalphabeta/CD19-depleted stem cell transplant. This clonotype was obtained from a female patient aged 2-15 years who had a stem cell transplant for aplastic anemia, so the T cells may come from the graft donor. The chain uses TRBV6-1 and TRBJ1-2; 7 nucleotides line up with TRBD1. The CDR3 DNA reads TGTGCCAGCAGTGAAGACAGGGGAGGGAGTCGTGGCTACACCTTC. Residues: CASSEDRGGSRGYTF.